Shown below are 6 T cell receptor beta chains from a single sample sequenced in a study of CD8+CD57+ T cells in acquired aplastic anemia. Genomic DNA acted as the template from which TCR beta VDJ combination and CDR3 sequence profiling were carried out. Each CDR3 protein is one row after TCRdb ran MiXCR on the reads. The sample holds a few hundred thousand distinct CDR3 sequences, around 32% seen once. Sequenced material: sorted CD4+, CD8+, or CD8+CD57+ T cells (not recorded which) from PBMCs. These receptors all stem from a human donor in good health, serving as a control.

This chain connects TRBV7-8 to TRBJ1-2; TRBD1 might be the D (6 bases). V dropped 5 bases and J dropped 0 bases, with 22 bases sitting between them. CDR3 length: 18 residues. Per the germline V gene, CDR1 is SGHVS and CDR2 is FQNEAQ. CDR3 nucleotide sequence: TGTGCCAGCAGCCGTAGACAGGCAGCGCCTAAAGCTAACTATGGCTACACCTTC. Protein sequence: CASSRRQAAPKANYGYTF. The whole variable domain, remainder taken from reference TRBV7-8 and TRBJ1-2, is GAGVSQSPRYKVAKRGQDVALRCDPISGHVSLFWYQQALGQGPEFLTYFQNEAQLDKSGLPSDRFFAERPEGSVSTLKIQRTQQEDSAVYLCASSRRQAAPKANYGYTFGSGTRLTVV.

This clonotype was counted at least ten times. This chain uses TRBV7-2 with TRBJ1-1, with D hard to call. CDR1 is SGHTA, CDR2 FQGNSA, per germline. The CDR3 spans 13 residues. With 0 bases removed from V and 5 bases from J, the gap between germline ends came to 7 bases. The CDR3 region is CASSLAALTEAFF. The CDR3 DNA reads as TGTGCCAGCAGCTTAGCGGCATTGACTGAAGCTTTCTTT.

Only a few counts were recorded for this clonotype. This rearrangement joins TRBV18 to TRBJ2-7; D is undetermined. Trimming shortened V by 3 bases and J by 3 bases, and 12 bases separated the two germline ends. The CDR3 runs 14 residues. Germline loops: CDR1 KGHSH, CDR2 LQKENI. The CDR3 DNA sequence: TGTGCCAGCTCACCGACCCCATCCTACTACGAGCAGTACTTC. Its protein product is CASSPTPSYYEQYF.

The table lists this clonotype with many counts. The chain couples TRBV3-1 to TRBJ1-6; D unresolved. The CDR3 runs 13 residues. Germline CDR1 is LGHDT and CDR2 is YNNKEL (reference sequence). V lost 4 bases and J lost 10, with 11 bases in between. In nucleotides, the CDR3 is TGTGCCAGCAGCCGGAAAGAGGGATCACCCCTCCACTTT. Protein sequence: CASSRKEGSPLHF.

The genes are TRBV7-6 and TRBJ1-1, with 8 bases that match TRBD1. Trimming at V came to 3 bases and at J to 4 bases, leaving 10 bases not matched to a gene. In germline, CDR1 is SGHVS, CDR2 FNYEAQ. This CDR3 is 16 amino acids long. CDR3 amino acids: CASSLEAGGFGTEAFF. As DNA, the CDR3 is TGTGCCAGCAGCTTGGAAGCAGGGGGCTTTGGCACTGAAGCTTTCTTT.

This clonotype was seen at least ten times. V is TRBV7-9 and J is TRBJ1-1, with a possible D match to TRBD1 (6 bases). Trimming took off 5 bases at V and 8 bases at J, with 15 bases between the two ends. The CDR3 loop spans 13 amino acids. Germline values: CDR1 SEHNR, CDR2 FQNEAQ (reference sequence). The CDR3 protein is CASSPAPDREAFF. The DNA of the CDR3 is TGTGCCAGCAGCCCAGCCCCCGACAGGGAAGCTTTCTTT. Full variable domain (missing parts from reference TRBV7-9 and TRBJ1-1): DTGVSQNPRHKITKRGQNVTFRCDPISEHNRLYWYRQTLGQGPEFLTYFQNEAQLEKSRLLSDRFSAERPKGSFSTLEIQRTEQGDSAMYLCASSPAPDREAFFGQGTRLTVV.